This T cell receptor (beta chain) was obtained from a study of OX40 agonist ivuxolimab in advanced cancers. Method: immunoSEQ multiplex PCR; TCRdb's copy keeps in-frame clones and lacks some. Among over 75,000 clones, 70% to 90% were seen once, and the ten largest hold 1.3% to 1.5%. This CDR3 is 15 amino acids long. Germline V gives CDR1 MNHNY, CDR2 SVGAGI (reference sequence). V lost 5 bases and J lost 6; bases outside the gene matches: 11. The TCR originated in an adult with an advanced solid tumor such as melanoma, head and neck, liver or kidney cancer. Material: CD4+ or CD8+ T cells sorted from blood, obtained in a trial of the OX40 agonist ivuxolimab. This chain connects TRBV6-6 to TRBJ2-3, with 7 bases identical to TRBD2. CDR3 sequence (DNA): TGTGCCAGCAGTCAGTCAGCGGGGCCCCCGGATACGCAGTATTTT. Translated, it gives CASSQSAGPPDTQYF.